This T cell receptor beta chain was documented in a study of T cell changes during pregnancy in multiple sclerosis. The repertoire was sequenced with immunoSEQ multiplex PCR; TCRdb's copy has only in-frame clones and lacks some. This sample has under 45,000 clones; 90% occur once, and the top ten carry around 7%. Germline V lookup: CDR1 SGHNT, CDR2 YYREEE (reference sequence). The CDR3 runs to 15 residues. V dropped 4 bases and J dropped 4; count of bases not matched to a gene: 6. This chain connects TRBV5-4 to TRBJ1-2, with TRBD1 matching 11 bases. Here the sequenced sample was CD8+ T cells from peripheral blood mononuclear cells, taken in the third trimester of pregnancy. This clonotype was sampled from a female donor with multiple sclerosis, enrolled in a pregnancy study. In DNA, the CDR3 is TGTGCCAGCAGCCAGGGACAGGGGGAATTCTATGGCTACACCTTC. Its protein product is CASSQGQGEFYGYTF.